This TCR beta chain was observed in a study of cytomegalovirus exposure and HLA in healthy donors. About the research overall: A prior study identified just under 120 million unique TCR beta sequences from roughly 180 million T cells. Some 91 million unique TCRs from HLA-typed donors were held in an early release of data.

In its sample, this clone was seen a few times. The CDR3 is 16 amino acids. The V gene end was trimmed by 0 bases and the J gene end by 2 bases; junction bases not matched to a gene: 3. CDR1 and CDR2 (germline): SGHNT, YYREEE (reference sequence). The PCR contained 60 Vbeta and 13 Jbeta primers. Sequencing used immunoSEQ multiplex PCR; TCRdb keeps in-frame clones, though not all of them. The table records over 55,000 clones, about four fifths of them present only once. What was sequenced was PBMCs. The TCR originated in a man aged 40-49 years in good health and CMV-seronegative. The rearrangement joins TRBV5-4 to TRBJ2-1; TRBD2 agrees at 9 bases. This chain's CDR3 is CASSLAERGAYNEQFF. CDR3 bases: TGTGCCAGCAGCTTGGCCGAGCGGGGGGCCTACAATGAGCAGTTCTTC.